This T cell receptor (beta chain) is from a study of T cells expressing NK-cell markers. Of note for this clonotype: What it binds is unknown.

Germline V gene lookup returns CDR1 SEHNR and CDR2 FQNEAQ (reference sequence). The CDR3 has 17 amino acids. From the 5' RACE reads, TCRdb lists one entry per CDR3 protein and no DNA. Found here are 450,000 to 600,000 distinct CDR3 sequences; the top ten clones hold roughly 3.5%. General observations from the study: Four donors showed these clonotypes also leading the CD3+CD56-NKG2C+ fraction. HCMV specificity of the expanded NKG2C+ T cell clones stayed unclear. Five or six of the donors carried dominant NKG2C+ clonotypes that took up roughly 1.0-8% of their CD8+ T cells.

What was sequenced was blood T cells: a sorted CD56 or NKG2C T cell subset, CD4+ or CD8+ T cells, or bulk PBMC T cells (not recorded which). The sequence came from a young man in good health. The chain combines TRBV7-9 with TRBJ2-7; the TRBD2 assignment by TCRdb is unverifiable without DNA. CDR3 sequence: CASSLSHVTSDGGEQYF.